These 23 T cell receptor beta chains were all obtained from the same sample, sequenced in a study of T-cell memory formation after mild COVID-19. TCRdb processed the 5' RACE reads anew with MiXCR; each CDR3 protein has one entry. The repertoire holds 180,000 or so distinct CDR3 sequences, with around 10% as singletons. The source material was PBMCs or a T cell subset sorted from them (not recorded which). These receptors all come from a man younger than 35 who had mild COVID-19 (a few samples of this study predate the infection). Cell type and time point are not known.

The chain links TRBV4-3 to TRBJ1-2; 7 nucleotides align to TRBD1. The length of the CDR3 is 16 residues. The junction had 8 bases not matched to a gene; V was cut back by 0 bases and J by 4 bases. Germline V gene data show CDR1 as LGHNA and CDR2 as YSLEER. CDR3: CASSQDDRANVYGYTF. The CDR3 DNA follows: TGCGCCAGCAGCCAAGACGACAGGGCCAACGTCTATGGCTACACCTTC.

The J gene is TRBJ1-6, the V gene TRBV5-1, with a possible D match to TRBD1 (5 bases). Germline assignment: CDR1 SGHRS and CDR2 YFSETQ. V gave up 5 bases and J gave up 5 bases, with 11 bases separating them. The length of the CDR3 is 14 residues. The CDR3 is CASRPGADNSPLHF. For the CDR3, the DNA is TGCGCCAGCAGGCCCGGGGCCGATAATTCACCCCTCCACTTT.

V gene TRBV4-3 combines with J gene TRBJ1-5; no clear D gene. Germline V gene lookup returns CDR1 LGHNA and CDR2 YSLEER. This CDR3 comprises 14 residues. V lost 4 bases, J lost 1 base, and 8 bases lay in between. The CDR3 region is CASSLGESNQPQHF. The CDR3 nucleotides read TGCGCCAGCAGCCTCGGGGAGAGCAATCAGCCCCAGCATTTT.

V is TRBV4-3 and J is TRBJ1-4; D not resolved. V was clipped by 2 bases and J by 8 bases, with 9 bases between them. The CDR3 totals 13 residues. Germline-derived CDR1 and CDR2 are LGHNA and YSLEER. The CDR3 here is CASSQSGGEKLFF. DNA of the CDR3: TGCGCCAGCAGCCAAAGCGGTGGGGAAAAACTGTTTTTT.

This clonotype has just a few counts. The chain couples TRBV4-1 to TRBJ2-4, with D maybe TRBD2 (5 bases). The CDR3 is made up of 17 amino acids. The ends were cut back, 3 bases at V and 0 bases at J, with 15 bases in the middle. Per the germline V gene, CDR1 is MGHRA and CDR2 is YSYEKL. The CDR3 DNA reads as TGCGCCAGCAGCCAGGGGTCTAGCTACTTAGCCAAAAACATTCAGTACTTC. This encodes CASSQGSSYLAKNIQYF.

This clonotype was picked up many times. The chain employs TRBV28 and TRBJ2-7; D possibly uses TRBD1 or TRBD2 (5 bases each). There are 14 residues in the CDR3. The V gene's germline CDR1 is MDHEN and CDR2 SYDVKM. Trimming took 3 bases from V and 6 from J, leaving 15 bases between them. CDR3 protein: CASSFRDPHFEQYV. CDR3 DNA sequence: TGTGCCAGCAGTTTCCGGGACCCCCATTTCGAGCAGTACGTC.

In this sample, this clonotype turned up a few times. The chain joins TRBV9 to TRBJ1-5; no reliable D call. V dropped 4 bases and J dropped 4 bases, with 9 bases sitting between them. Germline lookup yields CDR1 SGDLS and CDR2 YYNGEE. The CDR3 runs to 13 residues. The CDR3 nucleotides read TGTGCCAGCAGCCAAAACATTAATCAGCCCCAGCATTTT. It yields the protein CASSQNINQPQHF. Combining the CDR3 with reference TRBV9 and TRBJ1-5 gives the whole variable domain DSGVTQTPKHLITATGQRVTLRCSPRSGDLSVYWYQQSLDQGLQFLIQYYNGEERAKGNILERFSAQQFPDLHSELNLSSLELGDSALYFCASSQNINQPQHFGDGTRLSIL.

V is TRBV7-3 and J is TRBJ1-2; the match to TRBD1 covers 8 bases. The CDR3 length is 16 residues. Germline CDR1 SGHTA, CDR2 FQGTGA. V was clipped by 7 bases and J by 3 bases; unmatched bases: 13. CDR3 protein: CASTASGGGTHYGYTF. DNA for the CDR3: TGTGCCAGCACCGCGTCAGGGGGCGGGACACACTATGGCTACACCTTC.

The rearrangement joins TRBV7-9 to TRBJ2-5; a weak D match, TRBD2 (5 bases). V was cut by 1 base and J by 5 bases, with 11 bases left in between. CDR1 and CDR2 from the germline V gene are SEHNR and FQNEAQ (reference sequence). The CDR3 totals 14 residues. CDR3 in amino acids: CASSLDGIGETQYF. The CDR3 nucleotides read TGTGCCAGCAGCTTAGACGGGATTGGGGAGACCCAGTACTTC. Drawing the rest from reference TRBV7-9 and TRBJ2-5, the complete variable domain is DTGVSQNPRHKITKRGQNVTFRCDPISEHNRLYWYRQTLGQGPEFLTYFQNEAQLEKSRLLSDRFSAERPKGSFSTLEIQRTEQGDSAMYLCASSLDGIGETQYFGPGTRLLVL.

V usage is TRBV7-2 and J usage is TRBJ2-1, with 7 bases that match TRBD1. In germline, CDR1 is SGHTA, CDR2 FQGNSA. CDR3 length: 14 amino acids. V shed 6 bases, J shed 6 bases, and the junction held 8 bases outside the gene matches. The CDR3 region is CASSFQGVSNEQFF. The CDR3 DNA is TGTGCCAGCAGTTTCCAGGGGGTATCCAATGAGCAGTTCTTC.

The V gene is TRBV7-3, the J gene TRBJ1-6; D unresolved. Trimming took off 3 bases at V and 7 bases at J, with 10 bases between the two ends. Per the germline V gene, CDR1 is SGHTA and CDR2 is FQGTGA. The CDR3 extends over 14 amino acids. The CDR3 reads CASSFGVWNSPLHF. Written as DNA, the CDR3 is TGTGCCAGCAGCTTTGGTGTATGGAATTCACCCCTCCACTTT.

In its sample, this clonotype was seen a few times. The chain is built from TRBV6-6 and TRBJ2-7; D is perhaps TRBD1 (5 bases). The CDR3 has 14 residues. Trimming removed 0 bases at V and 2 bases at J, with 8 bases between. Germline CDR1 reads MNHNY; CDR2 reads SVGAGI (reference sequence). The CDR3 loop is CASSYSQGTYEQYV. Written as DNA, the CDR3 is TGTGCCAGCAGTTACTCGCAGGGCACCTACGAGCAGTACGTC.

This clonotype has only a few counts. This CDR3 reads CASSTIDRTNYGYTF. The DNA for the CDR3 is TGCGCCAGCAGTACTATAGACAGAACTAACTATGGCTACACCTTC. The chain joins TRBV10-2 to TRBJ1-2; perhaps TRBD1 as D (5 bases). This CDR3 contains 15 residues. CDR1 is WSHSY and CDR2 is SAAADI in the germline V gene. The V end lost 5 bases, the J end lost 0 bases, and 13 bases lay between the germline ends.

This clonotype came up a few times. This chain connects TRBV11-1 to TRBJ2-1; D is unclear. Germline V lookup: CDR1 SGHAT, CDR2 FQDESV (reference sequence). V lost 5 bases, J lost 0 bases, and 11 bases lay in between. This CDR3 comprises 15 residues. The CDR3 DNA reads as TGTGCCAGCAGCCTCATACTATCCTCCTACAATGAGCAGTTCTTC. It specifies CASSLILSSYNEQFF.

This clonotype occurred many times. The chain joins TRBV12-3 or TRBV12-4 to TRBJ1-1; D not certain. The CDR3 runs to 14 residues. The V end was cut by 3 bases, the J end by 2 bases, with 10 bases between. This CDR3 reads CASSFPGSNTEAFF. Written as DNA, the CDR3 is TGTGCCAGCAGTTTCCCGGGGAGCAACACTGAAGCTTTCTTT.

The rearrangement links TRBV7-6 to TRBJ1-5, with D tentatively TRBD1 (5 bases). CDR1 and CDR2 (germline): SGHVS, FNYEAQ. This CDR3 has 15 amino acids. V was pared by 2 bases and J by 4 bases, with 12 bases between. The CDR3 loop is CASSLSSGTNQPQHF. The CDR3 DNA reads TGTGCCAGCAGCTTATCGTCCGGGACTAATCAGCCCCAGCATTTT.

This clonotype was counted only a few times. The V and J genes are TRBV6-6 and TRBJ1-1; D is possibly TRBD1 (6 bases). Germline CDR1 reads MNHNY; CDR2 reads SVGAGI (reference sequence). The CDR3 covers 16 residues. The germline V and J ends were trimmed by 4 bases and 4 bases, with 19 bases remaining between them. The CDR3 DNA is TGTGCCAGCAGTTCTTTGGGGGTAGGGGGGAGCACTGAAGCTTTCTTT. This encodes CASSSLGVGGSTEAFF.

This clonotype has ten or more counts. V gene TRBV5-1 combines with J gene TRBJ2-3; D is ambiguous. V gave up 4 bases and J gave up 6 bases, with 9 bases separating them. CDR3 length equals 12 residues. From germline, CDR1 is SGHRS and CDR2 YFSETQ. The chain's CDR3 is CASSVTGDTQYF. The CDR3 nucleotides read TGCGCCAGCAGCGTGACTGGCGATACGCAGTATTTT.

At least ten counts were recorded for this clonotype. The V and J genes are TRBV6-6 and TRBJ2-3, with a possible D match to TRBD1 (6 bases). CDR3 length: 14 residues. V was trimmed by 5 bases and J by 4 bases, leaving 13 bases between them. CDR1 MNHNY and CDR2 SVGAGI come from the germline V gene (reference sequence). CDR3 sequence reads: CASSLQGGADTQYF. In nucleotides, the CDR3 is TGTGCCAGCAGTCTACAGGGTGGGGCAGATACGCAGTATTTT.

This clonotype was recorded many times. This sequence joins TRBV5-1 and TRBJ2-3; TRBD2 agrees at 9 bases. CDR3 length: 17 amino acids. Per the germline V gene, CDR1 is SGHRS and CDR2 is YFSETQ. Trimming took 0 bases from V and 3 from J; bases not matched to a gene: 8. Here the CDR3 DNA reads TGCGCCAGCAGCTTGGGGCCTCGTAGCGGGGGAACAGATACGCAGTATTTT. This sequence encodes CASSLGPRSGGTDTQYF. The whole variable domain, filled in from reference TRBV5-1 and TRBJ2-3, reads KAGVTQTPRYLIKTRGQQVTLSCSPISGHRSVSWYQQTPGQGLQFLFEYFSETQRNKGNFPGRFSGRQFSNSRSEMNVSTLELGDSALYLCASSLGPRSGGTDTQYFGPGTRLTVL.

This chain links TRBV6-6 with TRBJ2-2, with 7 bases matching TRBD2. There are 16 residues in the CDR3. CDR1 and CDR2 from the germline V gene are MNHNY and SVGAGI (reference sequence). Trimming at V came to 2 bases and at J to 1 base, leaving 4 bases not matched to a gene. This chain's CDR3 is CASSYVGGMNTGELFF. The CDR3, as DNA: TGTGCCAGCAGTTACGTGGGAGGGATGAACACCGGGGAGCTGTTTTTT.

This clonotype was seen only a few times. The V gene is TRBV5-1, the J gene TRBJ2-3; 10 nucleotides line up with TRBD1. This CDR3 has 15 residues. The germline V gene encodes CDR1 SGHRS and CDR2 YFSETQ. Trimming removed 4 bases from V and 5 bases from J; junction bases left unmatched: 7. The CDR3, as DNA: TGCGCCAGCAGCGACGACAGGGGGCCTGGAGATACGCAGTATTTT. It codes for CASSDDRGPGDTQYF.

This clonotype was recorded a few times. A much larger clone lies a single base off, so this may be a read error. The V and J genes are TRBV10-3 and TRBJ2-3; no reliable D call. V shed 10 bases and J shed 2 bases, with 10 bases lying between them. This CDR3 contains 12 residues. The germline V gene has CDR1 ENHRY and CDR2 SYGVKD. CDR3 amino acids: CATSSDTDTQYF. The DNA for the CDR3 is TGTGCCACCAGCAGCGACACAGATACGCAGTATTTT.